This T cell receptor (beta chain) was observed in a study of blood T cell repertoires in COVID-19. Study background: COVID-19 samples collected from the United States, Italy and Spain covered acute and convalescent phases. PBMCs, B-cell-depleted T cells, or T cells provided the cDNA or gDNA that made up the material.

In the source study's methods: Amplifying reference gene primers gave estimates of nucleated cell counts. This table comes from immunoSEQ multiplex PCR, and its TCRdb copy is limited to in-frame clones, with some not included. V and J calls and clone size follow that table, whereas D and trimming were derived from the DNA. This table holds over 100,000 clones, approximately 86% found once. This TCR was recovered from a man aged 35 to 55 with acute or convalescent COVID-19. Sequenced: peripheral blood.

CDR3 sequence (DNA): TGCGCCAGCAGCCAAGAGACAGGGTACGGCTCTGGAAACACCATATATTTT. Encoded protein: CASSQETGYGSGNTIYF. The rearrangement uses TRBV4-1 and TRBJ1-3; TRBD1 agrees at 7 bases. This CDR3 region has 17 residues. V shed 0 bases and J 0 bases; nucleotides not matched to a gene: 5. Germline V gene sequence: CDR1 MGHRA, CDR2 YSYEKL.